These 26 T cell receptor beta chains share one sample of origin, sequenced in a study of T-cell reconstitution after alpha-beta-depleted transplantation in children. TCRbeta library construction was performed incorporating unique molecular identifiers. TCRdb redid the calling of the PCR reads with MiXCR, one entry per CDR3 protein. This repertoire shows about 600,000 distinct CDR3 sequences, approximately 13% found once; its top ten account for around 2%. The input for sequencing was PBMCs, mostly from graft donor cells, taken 360 days after TCRalphabeta/CD19-depleted stem cell transplant. The receptors here all came from a male patient aged 5 to 17 who had a stem cell transplant for acute myeloid leukemia, so the T cells may come from the graft donor.

This chain joins TRBV15 and TRBJ2-5; TRBD2 might be the D (7 bases). Germline CDR1 is LNHNV and CDR2 is YYDKDF (reference sequence). This CDR3 spans 16 amino acids. V shed 5 bases and J shed 3 bases, with 19 bases lying between them. Here the CDR3 DNA reads TGTGCCACCAGCGGAATAAAGAGGGGGGGAGAAGAGACCCAGTACTTC. Protein sequence: CATSGIKRGGEETQYF.

The chain links TRBV2 to TRBJ2-1, with 8 bases aligning to TRBD2. This CDR3 is 14 amino acids long. Looked up from germline, CDR1 is SNHLY and CDR2 is FYNNEI. The junction had 8 bases not matched to a gene; V was cut back by 9 bases and J by 4 bases. The CDR3 DNA sequence: TGTGCCAGGACCGGGACTAGGTCTTACAATGAGCAGTTCTTC. Protein sequence: CARTGTRSYNEQFF. Full variable domain (outside the CDR3, taken from reference TRBV2 and TRBJ2-1): EPEVTQTPSHQVTQMGQEVILRCVPISNHLYFYWYRQILGQKVEFLVSFYNNEISEKSEIFDDQFSVERPDGSNFTLKIRSTKLEDSAMYFCARTGTRSYNEQFFGPGTRLTVL.

The sample holds a few counts of this clonotype. J is TRBJ2-2 and V is TRBV29-1; TRBD2 aligns across 9 bases. Germline V lookup: CDR1 SQVTM, CDR2 ANQGSEA. The CDR3 is made up of 14 amino acids. The trim removed 7 bases at V and 4 bases at J, leaving 7 bases unmatched. The CDR3 protein is CSAGLAIATGELFF. CDR3 sequence (DNA): TGCAGCGCGGGACTAGCCATTGCCACCGGGGAGCTGTTTTTT.

There are a few counts of this clonotype. The CDR3 DNA reads as TGCAGCGTTGGTAGGGACGGTGGGGTAGGGGAGACCCAGTACTTC. The encoded protein is CSVGRDGGVGETQYF. The chain employs TRBV29-1 and TRBJ2-5, with D perhaps being TRBD1 or TRBD2 (5 bases each). The CDR3 runs to 15 residues. The V end was cut by 4 bases, the J end by 5 bases, with 20 bases between. Germline V gene lookup returns CDR1 SQVTM and CDR2 ANQGSEA.

This chain connects TRBV4-3 to TRBJ2-3, with 8 bases that match TRBD2. The V gene's germline CDR1 is LGHNA and CDR2 YSLEER. V lost 1 base, J lost 6 bases, and 6 bases stayed unmatched. This CDR3 is 15 amino acids long. CDR3 coding DNA: TGCGCCAGCAGCCAAGTAGCGGGACTGGTGGATACGCAGTATTTT. This sequence encodes CASSQVAGLVDTQYF.

This clonotype was picked up a small number of times. The J gene is TRBJ2-5, the V gene TRBV10-3; 12 positions match TRBD2. The V segment lost 1 base and the J segment 1 base; nucleotides outside the gene matches: 7. The CDR3 totals 18 residues. Per the germline V gene, CDR1 is ENHRY and CDR2 is SYGVKD. Written as DNA, the CDR3 is TGTGCCATCAGTGAGTTCCTAGGACTAGCGGGAATCCAAGAGACCCAGTACTTC. It codes for CAISEFLGLAGIQETQYF.

This clonotype was seen a handful of times. The chain combines TRBV5-8 with TRBJ1-1; no clear D gene. This CDR3 is built from 10 residues. Germline V gives CDR1 SGHTS, CDR2 YDEGEE. Trimming left V 0 bases short and J 11 bases short, with 5 bases between. The CDR3 DNA is TGTGCCAGCAGCTTGGCGTGGGCTTTCTTT. The encoded protein is CASSLAWAFF. The whole variable domain, filled in from reference TRBV5-8 and TRBJ1-1, reads EAGVTQSPTHLIKTRGQQATLRCSPISGHTSVYWYQQALGLGLQFLLWYDEGEERNRGNFPPRFSGRQFPNYSSELNVNALELEDSALYLCASSLAWAFFGQGTRLTVV.

The chain carries TRBV20-1 and TRBJ2-7, with D hard to call. This CDR3 region has 10 residues. In germline, CDR1 is DFQATT, CDR2 SNEGSKA (reference sequence). Trimming pared 6 bases from V and 6 bases from J, leaving 9 bases between. The CDR3, as DNA: TGCAGTGCAAAGAGAGGCGAGCAGTACTTC. It codes for CSAKRGEQYF.

At least ten counts were recorded for this clonotype. The CDR3: CSVCLAGYNEQFF. In nucleotides, the CDR3 is TGCAGCGTTTGTCTAGCGGGTTACAATGAGCAGTTCTTC. V is TRBV29-1 and J is TRBJ2-1; TRBD2 agrees at 8 bases. This CDR3 has 13 amino acids. Germline-derived CDR1 and CDR2 are SQVTM and ANQGSEA. With 5 bases clipped from V and 4 bases from J, the junction kept 4 bases outside the gene matches.

This clonotype was counted ten times or more. This chain uses TRBV28 with TRBJ2-4, with 10 bases identical to TRBD1. Germline CDR1 reads MDHEN; CDR2 reads SYDVKM. CDR3 length: 14 amino acids. V gave up 6 bases and J gave up 7 bases; unmatched junction bases: 6. As DNA, the CDR3 is TGTGCCAGCAGCCTACCGGGACAGGGGAACATTCAGTACTTC. This encodes CASSLPGQGNIQYF. Full variable domain (rest looked up from reference TRBV28 and TRBJ2-4): DVKVTQSSRYLVKRTGEKVFLECVQDMDHENMFWYRQDPGLGLRLIYFSYDVKMKEKGDIPEGYSVSREKKERFSLILESASTNQTSMYLCASSLPGQGNIQYFGAGTRLSVL.

This clonotype was observed at least ten times. This sequence joins TRBV29-1 and TRBJ2-5; 9 bases match TRBD2. CDR1 and CDR2 from the germline V gene are SQVTM and ANQGSEA. V gave up 0 bases and J gave up 0 bases; unmatched junction bases: 5. The CDR3 is made up of 16 amino acids. This CDR3 is CSVEDVLAGYQETQYF. CDR3 in DNA: TGCAGCGTTGAAGATGTTCTAGCGGGGTACCAAGAGACCCAGTACTTC.

There are a few counts of this clonotype. The chain couples TRBV12-3 or TRBV12-4 to TRBJ1-5; tentative D call: TRBD1 (5 bases). V lost 3 bases to trimming and J lost 2 bases, with 8 bases between them. The CDR3 runs 14 residues. The CDR3 DNA sequence: TGTGCCAGCAGTTTCGGGGCGGGCAATCAGCCCCAGCATTTT. Translating it yields CASSFGAGNQPQHF.

The V gene is TRBV7-2, the J gene TRBJ2-3, with 8 bases fitting TRBD2. V lost 3 bases and J lost 3; bases outside the gene matches: 5. Germline assignment: CDR1 SGHTA and CDR2 FQGNSA. CDR3 length: 15 amino acids. CDR3 sequence reads: CASSLSGSWTDTQYF. CDR3 nucleotide sequence: TGTGCCAGCAGCTTGAGCGGGAGTTGGACAGATACGCAGTATTTT. Full variable domain (rest looked up from reference TRBV7-2 and TRBJ2-3): GAGVSQSPSNKVTEKGKDVELRCDPISGHTALYWYRQSLGQGLEFLIYFQGNSAPDKSGLPSDRFSAERTGGSVSTLTIQRTQQEDSAVYLCASSLSGSWTDTQYFGPGTRLTVL.

The CDR3 DNA sequence: TGCGCCAGCAGCTTGGTGGCACTAGCGGGAGGGCGGACCGGGGAGCTGTTTTTT. Residues: CASSLVALAGGRTGELFF. The J gene is TRBJ2-2, the V gene TRBV5-1; 13 positions match TRBD2. The CDR3 has 18 residues. Germline V gene sequence: CDR1 SGHRS, CDR2 YFSETQ. The V segment lost 0 bases and the J segment 5 bases; nucleotides outside the gene matches: 7.

This clonotype appeared a few times. The rearrangement joins TRBV11-2 to TRBJ2-1; D remains ambiguous. CDR1 and CDR2 (germline): SGHAT, FQNNGV. The V gene lost 5 bases and the J gene lost 12 bases, with 14 bases spanning the gap. The CDR3 has 12 amino acids. The CDR3 region has the DNA TGTGCCAGCAGCCCCGTGACGGGCCGGCAGTTCTTC. This encodes CASSPVTGRQFF.

This rearrangement joins TRBV20-1 to TRBJ1-4; TRBD1 matches 9 bases. Trimming took 3 bases from V and 8 from J; bases not matched to a gene: 4. This CDR3 region has 13 residues. Per germline, CDR1 DFQATT and CDR2 SNEGSKA (reference sequence). The CDR3 spells CSARGQGYEKLFF. DNA of the CDR3: TGCAGTGCTAGGGGACAGGGTTACGAAAAACTGTTTTTT.

This chain links TRBV28 with TRBJ2-7; TRBD2 matches 11 bases. The CDR3 runs 15 residues. Germline lookup yields CDR1 MDHEN and CDR2 SYDVKM. The junction had 8 bases not matched to a gene; V was cut back by 4 bases and J by 6 bases. The CDR3, as DNA: TGTGCCAGCAGTTACACCGGGCTAGCGGGGGGCGAGCAGTACGTC. As protein: CASSYTGLAGGEQYV.

The chain joins TRBV7-2 to TRBJ1-1; D call uncertain. Trimming stripped 3 bases from V and 0 bases from J, with 11 bases between. Germline V gene data show CDR1 as SGHTA and CDR2 as FQGNSA. The CDR3 has 15 residues. The CDR3 nucleotides are TGTGCCAGCAGCTTCCTGGACGGTATGAACACTGAAGCTTTCTTT. Amino acids: CASSFLDGMNTEAFF.

This chain uses TRBV28 with TRBJ2-7; a weak D match, TRBD1 (5 bases). Germline V gene data show CDR1 as MDHEN and CDR2 as SYDVKM. This CDR3 has 13 residues. Trimming stripped 6 bases from V and 0 bases from J, with 9 bases between. The CDR3 nucleotides are TGTGCCAGCAGCGAAGGGGCCTCCTACGAGCAGTACTTC. It yields the protein CASSEGASYEQYF.

The chain employs TRBV20-1 and TRBJ2-7; D perhaps matches TRBD1 (6 bases). V was trimmed by 3 bases and J by 3 bases, leaving 21 bases between them. The CDR3 spans 16 residues. Per germline, CDR1 DFQATT and CDR2 SNEGSKA (reference sequence). CDR3 coding DNA: TGCAGTGCTAGGGTCCCGAGGACCGGGACAAACTACGAGCAGTACTTC. This gives the protein CSARVPRTGTNYEQYF.

This clonotype was counted a few times. The V and J genes are TRBV7-2 and TRBJ2-7, with TRBD2 matching over 11 bases. CDR1 SGHTA and CDR2 FQGNSA come from the germline V gene. V shed 3 bases, J shed 3 bases, and the junction held 10 bases outside the gene matches. CDR3 length: 17 residues. The CDR3 protein is CASSLGRLAGNDYEQYF. The DNA for the CDR3 is TGTGCCAGCAGCTTGGGTCGACTAGCGGGAAATGACTACGAGCAGTACTTC.

This clonotype has only a few counts. The rearrangement links TRBV20-1 to TRBJ2-1; 11 positions match TRBD2. The V gene end was trimmed by 5 bases and the J gene end by 7 bases; junction bases not matched to a gene: 10. CDR1 and CDR2 from the germline V gene are DFQATT and SNEGSKA (reference sequence). This CDR3 contains 15 residues. CDR3 residues: CSAQRTSGRTNEQFF. CDR3 sequence (DNA): TGCAGTGCTCAGAGGACTAGCGGGCGAACGAATGAGCAGTTCTTC.

This chain connects TRBV10-3 to TRBJ1-2; TRBD1 agrees at 7 bases. This CDR3 is built from 13 residues. Germline CDR1 and CDR2: ENHRY and SYGVKD. The J segment lost 0 bases and the V segment lost 10 bases, leaving 5 bases of the junction unmatched. The CDR3 here is CATWDRANYGYTF. The CDR3 region has the DNA TGTGCCACCTGGGACAGAGCTAACTATGGCTACACCTTC.

The chain employs TRBV7-6 and TRBJ2-7; TRBD2 agrees at 12 bases. CDR3 size: 18 residues. CDR1 and CDR2 from the germline V gene are SGHVS and FNYEAQ. V dropped 8 bases and J dropped 0; count of bases not matched to a gene: 14. The CDR3 reads CASVIQASGRVSSYEQYF. CDR3 coding DNA: TGTGCCAGCGTGATACAGGCTAGCGGGAGGGTAAGCTCCTACGAGCAGTACTTC.

This clonotype was seen ten or more times. The chain is built from TRBV7-4 and TRBJ2-7; D is unresolved. This CDR3 region has 12 residues. Deletions cut 7 bases from V and 2 bases from J, with 9 bases between. CDR1 and CDR2 (germline): SGHVT, SQSDAQ. In nucleotides, the CDR3 is TGTGCCAGCACCCAGGTCACCTACGAGCAGTACTTC. Translating it yields CASTQVTYEQYF.

This clonotype has a handful of counts. The chain has TRBV20-1 and TRBJ2-7; 7 bases are shared with TRBD1. The CDR3 runs to 14 residues. V was clipped by 2 bases and J by 1 base; unmatched bases: 5. CDR1 and CDR2 (germline): DFQATT, SNEGSKA (reference sequence). CDR3 DNA sequence: TGCAGTGCTAGAAGCCCGGGACAGTCCTACGAGCAGTACTTC. Residues: CSARSPGQSYEQYF.